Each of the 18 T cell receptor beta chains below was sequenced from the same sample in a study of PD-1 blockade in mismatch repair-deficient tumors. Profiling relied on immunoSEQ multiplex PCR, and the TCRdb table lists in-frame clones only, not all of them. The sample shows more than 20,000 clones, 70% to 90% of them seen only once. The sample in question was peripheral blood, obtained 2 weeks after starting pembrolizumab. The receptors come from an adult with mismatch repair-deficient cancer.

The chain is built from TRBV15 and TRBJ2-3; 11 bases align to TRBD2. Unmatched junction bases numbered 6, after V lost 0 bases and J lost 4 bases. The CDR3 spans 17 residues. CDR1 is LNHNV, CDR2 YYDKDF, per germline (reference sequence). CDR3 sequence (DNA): TGTGCCACCAGCAGAGATCCTATAGCGGGAGGGCCAGATACGCAGTATTTT. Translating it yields CATSRDPIAGGPDTQYF.

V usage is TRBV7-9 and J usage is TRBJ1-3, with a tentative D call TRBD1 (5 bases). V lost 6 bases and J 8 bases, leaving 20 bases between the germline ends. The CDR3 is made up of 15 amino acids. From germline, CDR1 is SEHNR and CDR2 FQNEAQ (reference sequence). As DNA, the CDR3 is TGTGCCAGCAGATCCACCGCGGGGGTAAGACACACCATATATTTT. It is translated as CASRSTAGVRHTIYF.

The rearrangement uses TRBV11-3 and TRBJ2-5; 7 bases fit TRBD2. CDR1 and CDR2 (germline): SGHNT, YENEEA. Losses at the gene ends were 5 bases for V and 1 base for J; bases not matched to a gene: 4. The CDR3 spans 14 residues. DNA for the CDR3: TGTGCCAGCAGCCGGGCTAGCGGCCAAGAGACCCAGTACTTC. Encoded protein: CASSRASGQETQYF.

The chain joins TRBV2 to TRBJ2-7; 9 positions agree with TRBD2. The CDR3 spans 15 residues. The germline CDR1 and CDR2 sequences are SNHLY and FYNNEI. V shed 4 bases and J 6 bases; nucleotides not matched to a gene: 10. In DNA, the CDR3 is TGTGCCAGCAGTGTAGCTGCTAGCGGGGTGGGCGAGCAGTACTTC. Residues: CASSVAASGVGEQYF.

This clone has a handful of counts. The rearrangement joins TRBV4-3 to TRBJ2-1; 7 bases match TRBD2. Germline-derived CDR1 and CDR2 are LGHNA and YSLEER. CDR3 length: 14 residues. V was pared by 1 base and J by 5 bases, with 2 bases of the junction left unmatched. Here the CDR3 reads CASSQVLANNEQFF. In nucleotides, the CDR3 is TGCGCCAGCAGCCAAGTACTAGCGAACAATGAGCAGTTCTTC.

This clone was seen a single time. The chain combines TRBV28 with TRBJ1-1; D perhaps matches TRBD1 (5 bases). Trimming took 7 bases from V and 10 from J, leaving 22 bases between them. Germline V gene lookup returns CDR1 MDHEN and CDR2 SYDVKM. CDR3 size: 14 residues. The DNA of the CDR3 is TGTGCCAGCACCTCCGTCCAGGGTGGCTTCGCAGCTTTCTTT. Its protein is CASTSVQGGFAAFF.

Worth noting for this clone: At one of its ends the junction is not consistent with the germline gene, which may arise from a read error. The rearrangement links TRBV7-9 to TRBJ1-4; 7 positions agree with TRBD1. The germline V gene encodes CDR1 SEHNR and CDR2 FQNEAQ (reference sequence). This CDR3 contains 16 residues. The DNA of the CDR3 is TGTGCCAGCAGCGTAGCGGGACAGTGGCCTAATGAAAAACTGTTTTTT. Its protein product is CASSVAGQWPNEKLFF. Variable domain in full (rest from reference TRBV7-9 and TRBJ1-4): DTGVSQNPRHKITKRGQNVTFRCDPISEHNRLYWYRQTLGQGPEFLTYFQNEAQLEKSRLLSDRFSAERPKGSFSTLEIQRTEQGDSAMYLCASSVAGQWPNEKLFFGSGTQLSVL.

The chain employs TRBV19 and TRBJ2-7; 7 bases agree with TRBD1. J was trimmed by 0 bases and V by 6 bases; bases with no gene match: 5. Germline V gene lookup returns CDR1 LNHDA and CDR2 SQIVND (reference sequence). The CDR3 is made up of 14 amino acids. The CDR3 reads CASSGQVDSYEQYF. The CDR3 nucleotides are TGTGCCAGTAGCGGACAGGTCGACTCCTACGAGCAGTACTTC.

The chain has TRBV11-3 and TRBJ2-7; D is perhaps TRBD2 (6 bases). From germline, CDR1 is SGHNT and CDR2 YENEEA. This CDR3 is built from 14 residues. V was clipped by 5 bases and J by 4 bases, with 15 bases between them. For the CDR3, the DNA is TGTGCCAGCAGCGGGAGCCGGGGGAAATACGAGCAGTACTTC. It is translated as CASSGSRGKYEQYF. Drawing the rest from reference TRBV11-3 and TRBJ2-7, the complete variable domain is EAGVVQSPRYKIIEKKQPVAFWCNPISGHNTLYWYLQNLGQGPELLIRYENEEAVDDSQLPKDRFSAERLKGVDSTLKIQPAELGDSAVYLCASSGSRGKYEQYFGPGTRLTVT.

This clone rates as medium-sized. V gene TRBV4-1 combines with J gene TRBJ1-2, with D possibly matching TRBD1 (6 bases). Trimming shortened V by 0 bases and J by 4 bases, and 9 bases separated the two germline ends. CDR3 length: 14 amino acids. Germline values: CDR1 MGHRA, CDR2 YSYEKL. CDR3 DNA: TGCGCCAGCAGCCAAGATCGAGGGGGCTATGGCTACACCTTC. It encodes CASSQDRGGYGYTF.

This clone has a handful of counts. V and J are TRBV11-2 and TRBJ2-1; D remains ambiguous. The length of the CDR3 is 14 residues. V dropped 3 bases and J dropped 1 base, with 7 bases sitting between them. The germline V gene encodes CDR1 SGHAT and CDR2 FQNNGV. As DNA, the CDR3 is TGTGCCAGCAGCTTCGTCGGGTCCTACAATGAGCAGTTCTTC. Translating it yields CASSFVGSYNEQFF.

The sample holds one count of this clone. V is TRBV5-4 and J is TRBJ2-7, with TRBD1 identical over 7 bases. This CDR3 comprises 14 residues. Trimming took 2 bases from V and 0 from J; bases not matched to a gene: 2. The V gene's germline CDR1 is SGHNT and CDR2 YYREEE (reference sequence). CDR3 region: CASSLQGSSYEQYF. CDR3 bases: TGTGCCAGCAGCTTACAGGGGAGCTCCTACGAGCAGTACTTC.

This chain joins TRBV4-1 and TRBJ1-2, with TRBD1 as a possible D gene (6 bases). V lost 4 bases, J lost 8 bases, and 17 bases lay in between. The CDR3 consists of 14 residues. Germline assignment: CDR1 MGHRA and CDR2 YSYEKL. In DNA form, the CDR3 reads TGCGCCAGCAGCCGGACCGGGACAAACGACGGCTACACCTTC. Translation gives CASSRTGTNDGYTF.

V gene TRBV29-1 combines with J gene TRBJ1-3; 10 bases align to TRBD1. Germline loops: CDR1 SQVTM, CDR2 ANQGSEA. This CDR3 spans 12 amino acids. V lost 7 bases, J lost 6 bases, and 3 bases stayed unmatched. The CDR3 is CSGGQGPNTIYF. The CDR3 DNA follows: TGCAGCGGGGGACAGGGGCCAAACACCATATATTTT.

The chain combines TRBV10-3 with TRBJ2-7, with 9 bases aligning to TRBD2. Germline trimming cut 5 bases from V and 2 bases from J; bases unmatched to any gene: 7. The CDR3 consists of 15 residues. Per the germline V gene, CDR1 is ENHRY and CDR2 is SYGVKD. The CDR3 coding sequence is TGTGCCATCAGTTCGACTAGCGGCGTTGCCTACGAGCAGTACTTC. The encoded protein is CAISSTSGVAYEQYF.

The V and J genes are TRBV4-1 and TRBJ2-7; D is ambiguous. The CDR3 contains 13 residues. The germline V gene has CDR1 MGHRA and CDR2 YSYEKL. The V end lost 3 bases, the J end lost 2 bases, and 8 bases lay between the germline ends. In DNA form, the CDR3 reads TGCGCCAGCAGCCAGCAAGGACCCTACGAGCAGTACTTC. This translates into CASSQQGPYEQYF.

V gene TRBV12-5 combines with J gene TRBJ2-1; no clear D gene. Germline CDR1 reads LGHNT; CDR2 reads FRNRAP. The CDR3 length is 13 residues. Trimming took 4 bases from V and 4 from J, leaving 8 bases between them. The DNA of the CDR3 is TGTGCTAGTGGTTCGAACAAATACAATGAGCAGTTCTTC. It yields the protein CASGSNKYNEQFF. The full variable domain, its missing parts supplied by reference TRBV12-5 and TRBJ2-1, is DARVTQTPRHKVTEMGQEVTMRCQPILGHNTVFWYRQTMMQGLELLAYFRNRAPLDDSGMPKDRFSAEMPDATLATLKIQPSEPRDSAVYFCASGSNKYNEQFFGPGTRLTVL.

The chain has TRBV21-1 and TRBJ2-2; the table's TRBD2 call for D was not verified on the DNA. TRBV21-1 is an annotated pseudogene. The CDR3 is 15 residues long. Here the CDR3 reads CASSICGSGTGELFF. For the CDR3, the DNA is TGTGCCAGCAGCATTTGTGGGAGCGGCACCGGGGAGCTGTTTTTT.